One and the same sample provided the 4 T cell receptor beta chains below, sequenced in a study of cytomegalovirus exposure and HLA in healthy donors. The PCR made use of 60 Vbeta and 13 Jbeta primers. Clones were read by immunoSEQ multiplex PCR, and TCRdb kept only the in-frame ones, dropping some. The repertoire has 85,000 to 100,000 clones, roughly 80% of them found once; the top ten carry about 6.6%. The sequenced material came from PBMCs. Source of these receptors: a middle-aged man in good health and CMV-seropositive.

This clone appeared once. V and J are TRBV5-4 and TRBJ1-1; 7 nucleotides match TRBD1. Per the germline V gene, CDR1 is SGHNT and CDR2 is YYREEE (reference sequence). CDR3 length: 14 residues. V lost 4 bases, J lost 0 bases, and 3 bases stayed unmatched. CDR3 nucleotide sequence: TGTGCCAGCAGCCTGGGACAGATGAACACTGAAGCTTTCTTT. This sequence encodes CASSLGQMNTEAFF.

This chain connects TRBV5-4 to TRBJ2-5; tentative D call: TRBD2 (5 bases). The DNA end is a closer match to TRBJ2-7, so the J assignment may be wrong. Germline loops: CDR1 SGHNT, CDR2 YYREEE (reference sequence). This CDR3 contains 12 residues. The CDR3 here is CAWGSENYEQYF. CDR3 sequence (DNA): TGTGCTTGGGGTAGCGAGAACTACGAGCAGTACTTC.

This clone has just a few counts. The J gene is TRBJ2-3, the V gene TRBV7-6, with TRBD2 matching over 13 bases. Trimming cost V 4 bases and J 3 bases; bases outside gene matches: 13. This CDR3 spans 19 amino acids. Germline CDR1 SGHVS, CDR2 FNYEAQ. In nucleotides, the CDR3 is TGTGCCAGCAGCTACCTCGTGACTAGCGGGAGGTATGATACAGATACGCAGTATTTT. It yields the protein CASSYLVTSGRYDTDTQYF.

The chain carries TRBV6-6 and TRBJ1-5; perhaps TRBD1 as D (6 bases). Germline V CDR1 and CDR2: MNHNY, SVGAGI (reference sequence). The CDR3 has 14 amino acids. V was cut by 6 bases and J by 6 bases, with 15 bases left in between. CDR3 bases: TGTGCCAGCAGCTTAACAGGGATCAGTCAGCCCCAGCATTTT. Protein sequence: CASSLTGISQPQHF.